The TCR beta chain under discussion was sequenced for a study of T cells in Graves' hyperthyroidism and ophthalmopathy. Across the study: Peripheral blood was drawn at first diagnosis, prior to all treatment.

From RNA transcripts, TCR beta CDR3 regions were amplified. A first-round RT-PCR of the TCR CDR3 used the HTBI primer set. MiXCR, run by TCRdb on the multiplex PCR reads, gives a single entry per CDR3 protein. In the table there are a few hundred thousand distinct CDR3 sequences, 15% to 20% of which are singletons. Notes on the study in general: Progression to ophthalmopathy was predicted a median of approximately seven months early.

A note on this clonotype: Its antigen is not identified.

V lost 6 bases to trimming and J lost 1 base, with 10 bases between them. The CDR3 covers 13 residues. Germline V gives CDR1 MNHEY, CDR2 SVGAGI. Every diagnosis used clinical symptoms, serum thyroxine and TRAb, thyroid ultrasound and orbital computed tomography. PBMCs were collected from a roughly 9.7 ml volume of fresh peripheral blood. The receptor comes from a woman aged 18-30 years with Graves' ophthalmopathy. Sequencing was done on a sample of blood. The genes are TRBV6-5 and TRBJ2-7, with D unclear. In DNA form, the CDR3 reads TGTGCCAGCAGGTATAGCAGTTCCTACGAGCAGTACTTC. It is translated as CASRYSSSYEQYF.